This T cell receptor beta chain emerged from a study of T cells in localized non-small cell lung cancer. Broader study findings: Uninvolved adjacent lung had higher T cell clonality than tumor and all other tissues. Greater blood T cell density accompanied longer overall survival. One tumor region alone was sequenced, and heterogeneity therefore remains possible. Among the top 100 tumor clones, a median roughly 57 appeared in adjacent lung.

This CDR3 has 16 amino acids. Germline V gene data show CDR1 as SGDLS and CDR2 as YYNGEE. Unmatched junction bases numbered 5, after V lost 0 bases and J lost 4 bases. Clones were read by immunoSEQ multiplex PCR, and TCRdb kept only the in-frame ones, dropping some. This repertoire shows fewer than 50,000 clones, approximately 83% found once; its top ten account for 6.5% to 10%. The sample holds a few counts of this clone. The antigen remains unidentified. The receptor was isolated from a man aged 40 to 75 with stage II lung adenocarcinoma. The starting material was PBMCs, obtained before any cancer treatment. The gene calls are TRBV9 and TRBJ2-1, with 9 bases that match TRBD1. The CDR3 DNA reads TGTGCCAGCAGCGTAGAGGGACAGGGTTCTTACAATGAGCAGTTCTTC. Amino acids: CASSVEGQGSYNEQFF.